One sample yielded the 13 T cell receptor beta chains listed below, sequenced in a study of naive and memory T cell subsets. Both TRBC1 and TRBC2 were covered by a beta constant-region primer of two equimolar oligonucleotides. Four rounds of PCR amplified the ligated cDNA using nested alpha and beta constant-region primers plus SP2. MiXCR, run by TCRdb on the UMI-ligation and nested PCR reads, gives a single entry per CDR3 protein. This sample has 95,000 to 150,000 distinct CDR3 sequences, with 35% to 45% found just once. Material: central memory CD4+ T cells from blood. The receptors were sampled from a human donor in good health.

The gene calls are TRBV20-1 and TRBJ2-1; the match to TRBD2 covers 8 bases. CDR1 and CDR2 from the germline V gene are DFQATT and SNEGSKA (reference sequence). Trimming took 5 bases from V and 3 from J; bases not matched to a gene: 9. The length of the CDR3 is 15 residues. CDR3 in DNA: TGCAGTGCTCCAGACTGGGCGGGAGGCTACAATGAGCAGTTCTTC. Amino acids: CSAPDWAGGYNEQFF.

The chain has TRBV29-1 and TRBJ1-4; tentative D call: TRBD1 (6 bases). The V end was cut by 5 bases, the J end by 17 bases, with 18 bases between. Per germline, CDR1 SQVTM and CDR2 ANQGSEA. This CDR3 has 11 amino acids. The CDR3 DNA sequence: TGCAGCGTTTGGTTACAGGGATCGTTTTTTTTT. Protein sequence: CSVWLQGSFFF.

V is TRBV27 and J is TRBJ2-7; 10 bases match TRBD2. J lost 4 bases, V lost 5 bases, and 5 bases had no gene match. The CDR3 is 14 amino acids. The germline gives CDR1 MNHEY, CDR2 SMNVEV (reference sequence). CDR3 nucleotides: TGTGCCAGCAGTACACTAGCGGGAAGGTACGAGCAGTACTTC. Translated: CASSTLAGRYEQYF.

J is TRBJ1-1 and V is TRBV5-8; D perhaps matches TRBD1 (5 bases). The CDR3 sequence is 15 residues long. Germline CDR1 and CDR2: SGHTS and YDEGEE. Trimming removed 6 bases from V and 4 bases from J, with 19 bases in between. DNA of the CDR3: TGTGCCAGCAACACAGTACAGGAACGCGGCACTGAAGCTTTCTTT. It translates to CASNTVQERGTEAFF.

V gene TRBV28 combines with J gene TRBJ2-5; 11 positions match TRBD2. V was pared by 6 bases and J by 5 bases, with 14 bases of the junction left unmatched. In germline, CDR1 is MDHEN, CDR2 SYDVKM. The CDR3 length is 17 residues. The CDR3 nucleotides are TGTGCCAGCAGCCGGGGACTAGCGGAGTTGGAATTTGAGACCCAGTACTTC. As protein: CASSRGLAELEFETQYF. Variable domain in full (rest from reference TRBV28 and TRBJ2-5): DVKVTQSSRYLVKRTGEKVFLECVQDMDHENMFWYRQDPGLGLRLIYFSYDVKMKEKGDIPEGYSVSREKKERFSLILESASTNQTSMYLCASSRGLAELEFETQYFGPGTRLLVL.

This clonotype appeared many times. The chain has TRBV20-1 and TRBJ2-1; D gene uncertain. The CDR3 has 12 residues. Trimming shortened V by 3 bases and J by 6 bases, and 9 bases separated the two germline ends. Germline lookup yields CDR1 DFQATT and CDR2 SNEGSKA (reference sequence). CDR3: CSARGFSNEQFF. DNA of the CDR3: TGCAGTGCTAGGGGATTCAGCAATGAGCAGTTCTTC.

For the CDR3, the DNA is TGTGCCTGGTTAGGTGGTGGAATTCGTGGCTACACCTTC. This sequence encodes CAWLGGGIRGYTF. The chain carries TRBV30 and TRBJ1-2; D is unclear. Trimming left V 5 bases short and J 7 bases short, with 17 bases between. This CDR3 region has 13 residues. CDR1 GTSNPN and CDR2 SVGIG come from the germline V gene (reference sequence).

V usage is TRBV28 and J usage is TRBJ2-7; D is uncertain. Deletions cut 0 bases from V and 2 bases from J, with 8 bases between. The germline CDR1 and CDR2 sequences are MDHEN and SYDVKM. This CDR3 has 14 amino acids. CDR3 sequence: CASSLWDLPYEQYF. The DNA for the CDR3 is TGTGCCAGCAGTTTATGGGACCTCCCCTACGAGCAGTACTTC.

This clonotype was seen a handful of times. The chain recombines TRBV5-1 with TRBJ2-7; TRBD2 might be the D (7 bases). CDR3 length: 15 residues. With 0 bases removed from V and 6 bases from J, the gap between germline ends came to 16 bases. Germline V gene lookup returns CDR1 SGHRS and CDR2 YFSETQ. The CDR3 loop is CASSLALGGGTEQYF. Written as DNA, the CDR3 is TGCGCCAGCAGCTTGGCCCTGGGAGGGGGGACCGAGCAGTACTTC.

In this sample, this clonotype turned up a few times. The chain's CDR3 is CASSIGTSGVRTDTQYF. The CDR3 DNA follows: TGTGCCAGCAGCATCGGGACTAGCGGAGTCCGCACAGATACGCAGTATTTT. This sequence joins TRBV7-9 and TRBJ2-3; TRBD2 aligns across 11 bases. The CDR3 is 17 residues long. J was trimmed by 1 base and V by 5 bases; bases with no gene match: 8. The germline V gene encodes CDR1 SEHNR and CDR2 FQNEAQ (reference sequence).

The J gene is TRBJ2-5, the V gene TRBV6-2 or TRBV6-3; TRBD1 is a possible D gene (5 bases). CDR1 and CDR2 from the germline V gene are MNHEY and SVGEGT. This CDR3 region has 17 residues. V shed 7 bases and J shed 4 bases, with 25 bases lying between them. The CDR3 here is CASKIEVTLGRRETQYF. CDR3 in DNA: TGTGCCAGCAAGATCGAGGTAACGCTGGGGCGGCGAGAGACCCAGTACTTC.

V usage is TRBV10-3 and J usage is TRBJ2-4; D is perhaps TRBD2 (6 bases). Germline lookup yields CDR1 ENHRY and CDR2 SYGVKD. Deletions cut 0 bases from V and 3 bases from J, with 15 bases between. CDR3 size: 17 residues. The CDR3 spells CAISESGRAEGKNIQYF. The CDR3 DNA reads TGTGCCATCAGTGAGTCGGGCAGGGCGGAGGGCAAAAACATTCAGTACTTC.

This clonotype was seen a handful of times. This chain joins TRBV2 and TRBJ2-7, with a weak D call TRBD1 (5 bases). Germline V lookup: CDR1 SNHLY, CDR2 FYNNEI. The CDR3 sequence is 13 residues long. The germline V and J ends were trimmed by 5 bases and 3 bases, with 11 bases remaining between them. DNA for the CDR3: TGTGCCAGCAGTCTGCAGGGCGGCTACGAGCAGTACTTC. Protein sequence: CASSLQGGYEQYF.